One sample yielded the 14 T cell receptor beta chains listed below, sequenced in a study of CD8 T cells in ankylosing spondylitis. TCRdb reanalysed the 5' RACE reads using MiXCR and keeps one entry per CDR3 protein. This table holds about 240,000 distinct CDR3 sequences, over 8.5% found once. Sequences were obtained from blood, either unsorted or a sorted T cell fraction (not recorded which). Receptors were obtained from a male donor with ankylosing spondylitis or in good health (not recorded which).

The chain uses TRBV7-2 and TRBJ2-5; tentative D call: TRBD2 (6 bases). Germline CDR1 SGHTA, CDR2 FQGNSA. The ends were cut back, 6 bases at V and 4 bases at J, with 9 bases in the middle. This CDR3 contains 12 residues. Here the CDR3 DNA reads TGTGCCAGCAGGGCGGGATCAGAGACCCAGTACTTC. It yields the protein CASRAGSETQYF.

This clonotype was recorded at least ten times. The CDR3 coding sequence is TGTGCCAGCTCTAGGGCAGGGGGGCCCAAAAACATTCAGTACTTC. Its protein product is CASSRAGGPKNIQYF. V usage is TRBV6-1 and J usage is TRBJ2-4; D might be TRBD1 (7 bases). Trimming shortened V by 8 bases and J by 2 bases, and 16 bases separated the two germline ends. CDR3 length equals 15 residues. Germline loops: CDR1 MNHNS, CDR2 SASEGT.

DNA for the CDR3: TGCAGTGCTAGCGGACTAGCGGGAGCGCCAGTCCACGAGCAGTACTTC. This sequence encodes CSASGLAGAPVHEQYF. V is TRBV20-1 and J is TRBJ2-7, with 13 bases identical to TRBD2. Germline CDR1 reads DFQATT; CDR2 reads SNEGSKA (reference sequence). V shed 3 bases and J 5 bases; nucleotides not matched to a gene: 10. The CDR3 sequence is 16 residues long.

In its sample, this clonotype was seen many times. The J gene is TRBJ2-3, the V gene TRBV7-9, with TRBD1 matching 9 bases. This CDR3 region has 13 residues. CDR1 and CDR2 (germline): SEHNR, FQNEAQ (reference sequence). J lost 4 bases, V lost 11 bases, and 7 bases had no gene match. This chain's CDR3 is CAVGTGFSDTQYF. As DNA, the CDR3 is TGTGCCGTGGGGACAGGGTTTTCAGATACGCAGTATTTT.

There are many counts of this clonotype. The V and J genes are TRBV7-2 and TRBJ2-7; TRBD2 might be the D (6 bases). Germline CDR1 reads SGHTA; CDR2 reads FQGNSA. Trimming removed 1 base at V and 2 bases at J, with 9 bases between. This CDR3 is built from 14 residues. DNA of the CDR3: TGTGCCAGCAGCTTAGAAGGAGGGACCTACGAGCAGTACTTC. It is translated as CASSLEGGTYEQYF.

This clonotype was seen at least ten times. This chain links TRBV6-2 or TRBV6-3 with TRBJ2-4, with D possibly matching TRBD1 (6 bases). In germline, CDR1 is MNHEY, CDR2 SVGEGT. The CDR3 loop spans 16 amino acids. Trimming removed 6 bases at V and 1 base at J, with 16 bases between. The CDR3 nucleotides are TGTGCCAGCAGCCCCCCAGGGGATTCGGCCAAAAACATTCAGTACTTC. Its protein is CASSPPGDSAKNIQYF.

This chain joins TRBV30 and TRBJ1-2; D is unclear. Trimming cost V 4 bases and J 8 bases, with 17 bases left between them. This CDR3 spans 13 amino acids. Germline-derived CDR1 and CDR2 are GTSNPN and SVGIG (reference sequence). The CDR3 nucleotides are TGTGCCTGGACTCCGGGAATCACGGGAGGCTACACCTTC. Translated, it gives CAWTPGITGGYTF.

This chain connects TRBV5-1 to TRBJ1-3; TRBD1 aligns across 7 bases. This CDR3 comprises 17 residues. After removal of 0 bases from V and 8 bases from J, the junction contained 14 bases not matched to a gene. Germline lookup yields CDR1 SGHRS and CDR2 YFSETQ. CDR3 region: CASSLDRGLPGPDTIYF. The CDR3 coding sequence is TGCGCCAGCAGCTTGGACAGGGGCCTACCTGGACCGGACACCATATATTTT.

In its sample, this clonotype was seen many times. The chain recombines TRBV2 with TRBJ2-1; no clear D gene. This CDR3 comprises 11 residues. Germline V gene data show CDR1 as SNHLY and CDR2 as FYNNEI. The V and J ends lost 1 base and 10 bases respectively, with 5 bases between them. DNA of the CDR3: TGTGCCAGCAGTGAAGAACAGGAGCAGTTCTTC. Translated, it gives CASSEEQEQFF.

Many counts were recorded for this clonotype. J is TRBJ1-1 and V is TRBV29-1; TRBD1 is a possible D gene (5 bases). Trimming stripped 4 bases from V and 5 bases from J, with 8 bases between. Germline loops: CDR1 SQVTM, CDR2 ANQGSEA. The CDR3 spans 11 residues. The CDR3 region is CSVARDTEAFF. In nucleotides, the CDR3 is TGCAGCGTTGCCAGGGATACTGAAGCTTTCTTT.

V usage is TRBV6-2 or TRBV6-3 and J usage is TRBJ2-5; 9 bases agree with TRBD2. The ends lost 5 bases at V and 1 base at J; junction bases unmatched: 8. The CDR3 contains 16 residues. Germline-derived CDR1 and CDR2 are MNHEY and SVGEGT. CDR3: CASSPLLAGFQETQYF. For the CDR3, the DNA is TGTGCCAGCAGTCCCCTTCTAGCGGGATTCCAAGAGACCCAGTACTTC.

The chain couples TRBV20-1 to TRBJ2-7, with D tentatively TRBD2 (5 bases). The CDR3 contains 14 residues. The germline CDR1 and CDR2 sequences are DFQATT and SNEGSKA (reference sequence). V lost 3 bases and J lost 7, with 19 bases in between. CDR3 amino acids: CSASRRGSLEEQYF. The CDR3, as DNA: TGCAGTGCTAGTAGACGAGGGTCCCTGGAAGAGCAGTACTTC.

This clonotype was seen repeatedly, ten times or more. The rearrangement links TRBV20-1 to TRBJ1-4; D possibly corresponds to TRBD1 (5 bases). Germline CDR1 DFQATT, CDR2 SNEGSKA (reference sequence). Trimming stripped 5 bases from V and 3 bases from J, with 16 bases between. The CDR3 contains 15 residues. The CDR3 protein is CSAPTGPGANEKLFF. The CDR3 DNA reads as TGCAGTGCTCCCACAGGCCCTGGGGCTAATGAAAAACTGTTTTTT.

There are many counts of this clonotype. The chain couples TRBV12-3 or TRBV12-4 to TRBJ2-3; 7 nucleotides match TRBD1. This CDR3 comprises 15 residues. V dropped 8 bases and J dropped 2; count of bases not matched to a gene: 10. DNA for the CDR3: TGTGCCAGCCACCCAGGGGGATTTTTCACAGATACGCAGTATTTT. Translated: CASHPGGFFTDTQYF.